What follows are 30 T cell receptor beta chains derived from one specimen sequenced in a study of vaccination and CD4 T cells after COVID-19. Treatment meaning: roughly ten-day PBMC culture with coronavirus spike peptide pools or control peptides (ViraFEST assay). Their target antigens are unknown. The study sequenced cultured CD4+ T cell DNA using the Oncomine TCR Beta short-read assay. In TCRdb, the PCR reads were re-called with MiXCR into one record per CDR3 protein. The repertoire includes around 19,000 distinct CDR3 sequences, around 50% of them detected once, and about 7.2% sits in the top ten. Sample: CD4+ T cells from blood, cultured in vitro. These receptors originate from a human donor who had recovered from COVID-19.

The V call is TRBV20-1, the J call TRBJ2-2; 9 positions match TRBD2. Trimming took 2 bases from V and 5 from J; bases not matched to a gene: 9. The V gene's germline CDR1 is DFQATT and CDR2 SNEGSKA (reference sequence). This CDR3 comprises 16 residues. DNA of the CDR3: TGCAGTGCTAGACTAGCGGGGAGGGGTCGTACCGGGGAGCTGTTTTTT. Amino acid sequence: CSARLAGRGRTGELFF.

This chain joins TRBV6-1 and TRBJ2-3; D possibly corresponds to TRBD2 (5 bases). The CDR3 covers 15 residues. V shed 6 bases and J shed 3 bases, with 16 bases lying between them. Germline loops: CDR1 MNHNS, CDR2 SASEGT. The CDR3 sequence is CASSAIASGTDTQYF. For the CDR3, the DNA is TGTGCCAGCAGCGCTATAGCGTCGGGGACAGATACGCAGTATTTT.

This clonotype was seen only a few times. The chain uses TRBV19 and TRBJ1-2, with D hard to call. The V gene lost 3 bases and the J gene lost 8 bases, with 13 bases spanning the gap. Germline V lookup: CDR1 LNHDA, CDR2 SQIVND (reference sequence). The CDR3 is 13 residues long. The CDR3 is CASSIRGLVGYTF. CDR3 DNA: TGTGCCAGTAGTATCCGCGGACTCGTAGGCTACACCTTC.

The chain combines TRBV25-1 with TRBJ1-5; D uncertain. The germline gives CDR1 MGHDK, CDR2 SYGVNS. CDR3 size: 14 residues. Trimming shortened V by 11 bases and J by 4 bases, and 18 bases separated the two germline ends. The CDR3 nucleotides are TGTGCCCCCCTATTGTCGAAGTGTAATCAGCCCCAGCATTTT. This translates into CAPLLSKCNQPQHF.

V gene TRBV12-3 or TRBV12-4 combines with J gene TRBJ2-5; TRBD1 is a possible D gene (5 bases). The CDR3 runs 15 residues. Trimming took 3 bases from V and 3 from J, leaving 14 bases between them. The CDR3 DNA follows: TGTGCCAGCAGTTTTGCTAATCTCAGGGAAGAGACCCAGTACTTC. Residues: CASSFANLREETQYF.

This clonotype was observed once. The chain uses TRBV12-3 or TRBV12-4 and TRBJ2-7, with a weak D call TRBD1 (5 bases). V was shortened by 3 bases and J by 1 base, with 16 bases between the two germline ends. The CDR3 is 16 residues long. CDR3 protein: CASSFPGQGRSYEQYF. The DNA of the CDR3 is TGTGCCAGCAGTTTCCCTGGGCAGGGAAGGTCCTACGAGCAGTACTTC.

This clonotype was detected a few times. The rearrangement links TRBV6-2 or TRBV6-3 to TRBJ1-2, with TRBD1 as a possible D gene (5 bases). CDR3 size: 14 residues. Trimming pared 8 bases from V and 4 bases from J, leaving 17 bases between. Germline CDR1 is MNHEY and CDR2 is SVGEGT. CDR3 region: CASGGGRFSYGYTF. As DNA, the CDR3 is TGTGCCAGCGGGGGAGGACGGTTTTCCTATGGCTACACCTTC.

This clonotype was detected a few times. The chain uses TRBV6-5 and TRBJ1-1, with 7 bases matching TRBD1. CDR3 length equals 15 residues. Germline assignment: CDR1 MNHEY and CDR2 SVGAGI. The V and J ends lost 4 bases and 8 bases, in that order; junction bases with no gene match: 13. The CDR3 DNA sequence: TGTGCCAGCAGTTCGGGACAGACGGTTGGTGGGGAAGCTTTCTTT. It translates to CASSSGQTVGGEAFF.

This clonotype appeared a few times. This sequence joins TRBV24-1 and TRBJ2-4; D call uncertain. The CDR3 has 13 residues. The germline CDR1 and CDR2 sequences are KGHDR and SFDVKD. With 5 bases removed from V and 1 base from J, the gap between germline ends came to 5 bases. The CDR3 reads CATSAGAKNIQYF. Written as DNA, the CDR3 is TGTGCCACCAGTGCGGGTGCCAAAAACATTCAGTACTTC.

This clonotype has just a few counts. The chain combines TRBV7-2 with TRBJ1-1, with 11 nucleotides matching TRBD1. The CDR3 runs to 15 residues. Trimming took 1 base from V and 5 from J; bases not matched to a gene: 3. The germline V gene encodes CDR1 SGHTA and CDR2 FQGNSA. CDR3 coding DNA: TGTGCCAGCAGCTTAGTTGGACAGGGGGCAACTGAAGCTTTCTTT. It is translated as CASSLVGQGATEAFF.

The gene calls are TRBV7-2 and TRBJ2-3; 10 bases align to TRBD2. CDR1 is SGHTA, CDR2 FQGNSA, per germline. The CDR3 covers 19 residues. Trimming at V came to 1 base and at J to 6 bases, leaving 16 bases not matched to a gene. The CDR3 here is CASSLVGGGSGRARDTQYF. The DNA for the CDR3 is TGTGCCAGCAGCTTAGTAGGGGGGGGGAGCGGGAGGGCCAGGGATACGCAGTATTTT.

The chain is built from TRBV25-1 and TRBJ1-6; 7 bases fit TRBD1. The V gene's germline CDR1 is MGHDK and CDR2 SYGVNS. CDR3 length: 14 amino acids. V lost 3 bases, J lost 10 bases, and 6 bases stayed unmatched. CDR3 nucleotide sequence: TGTGCCAGCAGTGATGTAGGGGGCGAGTCACCCCTCCACTTT. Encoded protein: CASSDVGGESPLHF. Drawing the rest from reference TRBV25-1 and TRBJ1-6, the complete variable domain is EADIYQTPRYLVIGTGKKITLECSQTMGHDKMYWYQQDPGMELHLIHYSYGVNSTEKGDLSSESTVSRIRTEHFPLTLESARPSHTSQYLCASSDVGGESPLHFGNGTRLTVT.

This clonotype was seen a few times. The CDR3 DNA follows: TGTGCCAGCTCACCTCCCGCCGGGACTTTGAACTATGGCTACACCTTC. The encoded protein is CASSPPAGTLNYGYTF. This sequence joins TRBV18 and TRBJ1-2; possibly TRBD1 for D (5 bases). CDR1 and CDR2 from the germline V gene are KGHSH and LQKENI. This CDR3 contains 16 residues. The germline V and J ends were trimmed by 3 bases and 2 bases, with 16 bases remaining between them. Variable domain in full (rest from reference TRBV18 and TRBJ1-2): NAGVMQNPRHLVRRRGQEARLRCSPMKGHSHVYWYRQLPEEGLKFMVYLQKENIIDESGMPKERFSAEFPKEGPSILRIQQVVRGDSAAYFCASSPPAGTLNYGYTFGSGTRLTVV.

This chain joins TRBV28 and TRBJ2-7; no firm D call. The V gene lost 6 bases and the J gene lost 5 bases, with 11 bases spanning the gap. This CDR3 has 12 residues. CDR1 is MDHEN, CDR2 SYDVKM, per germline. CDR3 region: CASSLVGNEQYF. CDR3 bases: TGTGCCAGCAGCTTAGTGGGGAACGAGCAGTACTTC.

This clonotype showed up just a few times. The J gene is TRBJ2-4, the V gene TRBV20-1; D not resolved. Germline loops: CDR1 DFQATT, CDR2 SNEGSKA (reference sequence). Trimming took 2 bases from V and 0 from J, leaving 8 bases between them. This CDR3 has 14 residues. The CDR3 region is CSARRLSAKNIQYF. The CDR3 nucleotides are TGCAGTGCTAGACGTCTTTCAGCCAAAAACATTCAGTACTTC.

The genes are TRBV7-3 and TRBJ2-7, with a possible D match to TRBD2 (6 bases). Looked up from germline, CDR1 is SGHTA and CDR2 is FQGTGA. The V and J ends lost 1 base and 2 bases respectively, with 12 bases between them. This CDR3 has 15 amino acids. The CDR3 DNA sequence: TGTGCCAGCAGCTTAAATGGGGGGTCCCCCTACGAGCAGTACTTC. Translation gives CASSLNGGSPYEQYF.

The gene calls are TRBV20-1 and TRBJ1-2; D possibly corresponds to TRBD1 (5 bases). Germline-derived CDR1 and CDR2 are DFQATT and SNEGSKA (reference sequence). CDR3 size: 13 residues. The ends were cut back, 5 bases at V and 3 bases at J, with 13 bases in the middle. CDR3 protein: CSAETGTDYGYTF. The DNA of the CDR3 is TGCAGTGCTGAGACCGGGACGGACTATGGCTACACCTTC.

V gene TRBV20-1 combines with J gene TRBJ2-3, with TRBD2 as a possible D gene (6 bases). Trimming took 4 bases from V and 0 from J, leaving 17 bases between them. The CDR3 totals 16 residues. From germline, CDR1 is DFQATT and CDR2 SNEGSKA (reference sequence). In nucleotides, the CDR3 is TGCAGTGCTACGCAAGACGGGGGACGGAGCACAGATACGCAGTATTTT. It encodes CSATQDGGRSTDTQYF.

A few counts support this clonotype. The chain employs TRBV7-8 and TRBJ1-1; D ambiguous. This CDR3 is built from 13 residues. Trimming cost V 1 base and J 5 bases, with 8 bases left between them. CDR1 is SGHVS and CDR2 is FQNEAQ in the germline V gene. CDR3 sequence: CASSLVSGTEAFF. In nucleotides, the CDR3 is TGTGCCAGCAGCTTAGTTTCTGGGACTGAAGCTTTCTTT.

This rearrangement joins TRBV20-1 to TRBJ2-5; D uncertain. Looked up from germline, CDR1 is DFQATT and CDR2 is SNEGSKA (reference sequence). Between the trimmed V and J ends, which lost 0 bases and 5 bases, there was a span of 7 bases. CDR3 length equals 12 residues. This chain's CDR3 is CSARDLVETQYF. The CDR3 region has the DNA TGCAGTGCTAGAGATTTAGTGGAGACCCAGTACTTC.

The CDR3 protein is CASSPVEYGYTF. The CDR3 DNA is TGTGCCAGCAGCCCCGTAGAATATGGCTACACCTTC. V usage is TRBV12-3 or TRBV12-4 and J usage is TRBJ1-2; D is uncertain. Trimming took 6 bases from V and 5 from J, leaving 10 bases between them. CDR3 length: 12 residues.

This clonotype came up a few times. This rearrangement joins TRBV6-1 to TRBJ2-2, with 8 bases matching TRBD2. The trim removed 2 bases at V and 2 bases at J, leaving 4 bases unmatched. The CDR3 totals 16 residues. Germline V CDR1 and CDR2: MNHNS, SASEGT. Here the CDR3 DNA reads TGTGCCAGCAGTGAATTGAGCGGGAGAAACACCGGGGAGCTGTTTTTT. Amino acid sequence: CASSELSGRNTGELFF.

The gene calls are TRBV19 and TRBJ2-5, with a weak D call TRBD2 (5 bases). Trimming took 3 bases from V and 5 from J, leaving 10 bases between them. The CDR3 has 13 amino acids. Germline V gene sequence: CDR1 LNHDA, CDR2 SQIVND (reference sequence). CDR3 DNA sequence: TGTGCCAGTAGTATTGTCCCGGGGGAGACCCAGTACTTC. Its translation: CASSIVPGETQYF.

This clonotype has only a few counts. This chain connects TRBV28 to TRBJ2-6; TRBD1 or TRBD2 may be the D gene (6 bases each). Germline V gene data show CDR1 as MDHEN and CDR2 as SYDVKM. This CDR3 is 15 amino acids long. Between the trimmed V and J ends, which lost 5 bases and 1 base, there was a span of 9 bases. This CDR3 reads CASSRRGSGANVLTF. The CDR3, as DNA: TGTGCCAGCAGTAGGAGGGGGTCTGGGGCCAACGTCCTGACTTTC.

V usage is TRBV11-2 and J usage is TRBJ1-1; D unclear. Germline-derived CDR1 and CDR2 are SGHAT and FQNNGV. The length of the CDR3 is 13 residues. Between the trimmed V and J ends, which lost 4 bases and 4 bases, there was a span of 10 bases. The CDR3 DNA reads TGTGCCAGCAGCTCTGAACGGGTCACTGAAGCTTTCTTT. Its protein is CASSSERVTEAFF.

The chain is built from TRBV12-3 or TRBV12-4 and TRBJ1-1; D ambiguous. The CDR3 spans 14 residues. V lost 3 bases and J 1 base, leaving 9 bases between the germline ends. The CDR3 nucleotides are TGTGCCAGCAGTTTGGGGTGGGAGAACACTGAAGCTTTCTTT. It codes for CASSLGWENTEAFF.

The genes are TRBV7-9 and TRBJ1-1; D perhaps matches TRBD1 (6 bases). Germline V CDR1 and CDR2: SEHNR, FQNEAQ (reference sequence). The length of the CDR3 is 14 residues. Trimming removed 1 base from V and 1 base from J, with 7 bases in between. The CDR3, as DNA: TGTGCCAGCAGCTTAGGACAGGAGAACACTGAAGCTTTCTTT. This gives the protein CASSLGQENTEAFF.

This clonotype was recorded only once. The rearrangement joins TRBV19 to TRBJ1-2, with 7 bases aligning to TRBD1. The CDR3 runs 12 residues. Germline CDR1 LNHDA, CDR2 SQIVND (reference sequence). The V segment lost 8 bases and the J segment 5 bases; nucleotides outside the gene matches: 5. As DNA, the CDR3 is TGTGCCAGTTTACAGGGGCCTTATGGCTACACCTTC. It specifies CASLQGPYGYTF.

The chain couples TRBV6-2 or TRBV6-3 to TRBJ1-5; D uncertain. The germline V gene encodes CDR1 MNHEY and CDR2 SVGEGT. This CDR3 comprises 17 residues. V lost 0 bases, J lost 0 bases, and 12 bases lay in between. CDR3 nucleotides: TGTGCCAGCAGTTACTCGAATGGGAGGCATAGCAATCAGCCCCAGCATTTT. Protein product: CASSYSNGRHSNQPQHF.

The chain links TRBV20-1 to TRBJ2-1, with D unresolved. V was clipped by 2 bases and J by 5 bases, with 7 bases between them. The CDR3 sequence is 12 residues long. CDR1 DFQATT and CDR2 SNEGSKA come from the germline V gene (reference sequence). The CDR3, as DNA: TGCAGTGCTAGATGGTTGGACAATGAGCAGTTCTTC. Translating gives CSARWLDNEQFF.